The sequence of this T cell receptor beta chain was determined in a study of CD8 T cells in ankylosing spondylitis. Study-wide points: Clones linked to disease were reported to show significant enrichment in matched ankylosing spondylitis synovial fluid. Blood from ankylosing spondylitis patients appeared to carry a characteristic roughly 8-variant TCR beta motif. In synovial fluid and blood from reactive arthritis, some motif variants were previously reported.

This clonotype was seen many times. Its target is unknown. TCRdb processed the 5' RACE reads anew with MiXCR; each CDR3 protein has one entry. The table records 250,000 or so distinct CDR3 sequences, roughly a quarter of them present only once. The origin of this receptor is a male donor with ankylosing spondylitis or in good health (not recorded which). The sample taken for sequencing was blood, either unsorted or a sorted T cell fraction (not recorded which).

The CDR3 bases are TGCGCCAGCAGCCCCGGGACTAGCGGTCAAGAGACCCAGTACTTC. Amino acids: CASSPGTSGQETQYF. V gene TRBV5-1 combines with J gene TRBJ2-5; TRBD2 matches 11 bases. Germline CDR1 SGHRS, CDR2 YFSETQ. Trimming at V came to 4 bases and at J to 2 bases, leaving 4 bases not matched to a gene. The CDR3 contains 15 residues.